The 24 T cell receptor beta chains in this list originate from one sample, sequenced in a study of Tregs in tolerant kidney transplant recipients. Assay used: immunoSEQ multiplex PCR; TCRdb lists only in-frame clones, some missing. The sample holds roughly 17,000 clones; roughly four fifths are singletons and the top ten take about 2.5%. The sample consisted of Tregs from blood. These receptors were obtained from a human donor in good health.

This clone was counted between two and nine times. The J gene is TRBJ2-7, the V gene TRBV5-1; 9 bases line up with TRBD2. CDR3 length: 14 amino acids. CDR1 and CDR2 from the germline V gene are SGHRS and YFSETQ. Trimming at V came to 2 bases and at J to 5 bases, leaving 5 bases not matched to a gene. In DNA, the CDR3 is TGCGCCAGCAGCTTAGCGGGAGGCGAAAACGAGCAGTACTTC. Protein sequence: CASSLAGGENEQYF.

This clone was seen once. This chain links TRBV11-2 with TRBJ2-7, with 7 bases lining up with TRBD1. V gave up 7 bases and J gave up 4 bases; unmatched junction bases: 13. CDR3 size: 15 residues. Germline loops: CDR1 SGHAT, CDR2 FQNNGV. CDR3 residues: CASTRTGVGSYEQYF. For the CDR3, the DNA is TGTGCCAGCACCCGGACAGGAGTGGGGTCTTACGAGCAGTACTTC.

The chain couples TRBV18 to TRBJ2-3, with D uncertain. CDR1 and CDR2 (germline): KGHSH, LQKENI. This CDR3 is built from 13 residues. V lost 6 bases to trimming and J lost 4 bases, with 11 bases between them. CDR3 amino acids: CASSSNSADTQYF. The CDR3 DNA reads as TGTGCCAGCTCGTCCAACTCGGCAGATACGCAGTATTTT. The variable domain in full, with the rest retrieved from reference TRBV18 and TRBJ2-3, is NAGVMQNPRHLVRRRGQEARLRCSPMKGHSHVYWYRQLPEEGLKFMVYLQKENIIDESGMPKERFSAEFPKEGPSILRIQQVVRGDSAAYFCASSSNSADTQYFGPGTRLTVL.

V and J are TRBV11-3 and TRBJ2-7; 7 bases are shared with TRBD1. The germline CDR1 and CDR2 sequences are SGHNT and YENEEA. This CDR3 contains 13 residues. V lost 6 bases to trimming and J lost 2 bases; unmatched junction nucleotides: 4. The CDR3 nucleotides read TGTGCCAGCAGACGGGGACAGACCTACGAGCAGTACTTC. It encodes CASRRGQTYEQYF.

This clone has a single count. The chain recombines TRBV5-1 with TRBJ2-2; no definite D call. Germline CDR1 SGHRS, CDR2 YFSETQ. The CDR3 spans 14 residues. The V and J ends lost 4 bases and 2 bases respectively, with 9 bases between them. CDR3 sequence: CASSPSPNTGELFF. DNA of the CDR3: TGCGCCAGCAGCCCGTCCCCAAACACCGGGGAGCTGTTTTTT.

This clone was seen once. The V call is TRBV30, the J call TRBJ1-2; D is ambiguous. The CDR3 is 11 amino acids. Trimming cost V 7 bases and J 8 bases, with 14 bases left between them. Germline CDR1 and CDR2: GTSNPN and SVGIG (reference sequence). DNA for the CDR3: TGTGCCTCTAAAGGGAATTCAGGCTACACCTTC. Protein: CASKGNSGYTF.

The chain carries TRBV12-2 and TRBJ1-4; TRBD1, the table's D call, lacks a check against the DNA. TRBV12-2 is designated a pseudogene. The CDR3 has 13 residues. The CDR3 DNA sequence: TGTGCAAGTCGCGTACCCGGGACAAAAAAACTGTTTTTT. It yields the protein CASRVPGTKKLFF.

CDR3 loop: CASSALNQPQHF. The CDR3 coding sequence is TGTGCCAGCAGCGCCCTTAATCAGCCCCAGCATTTT. V and J are TRBV28 and TRBJ1-5; no clear D gene. Germline CDR1 is MDHEN and CDR2 is SYDVKM. V gave up 6 bases and J gave up 4 bases, with 7 bases separating them. The CDR3 extends over 12 amino acids.

V usage is TRBV5-6 and J usage is TRBJ2-1, with D maybe TRBD2 (6 bases). V lost 2 bases to trimming and J lost 4 bases, with 19 bases between them. From germline, CDR1 is SGHDT and CDR2 YYEEEE. CDR3 length: 17 residues. CDR3: CASSFRGPGVVYNEQFF. In DNA form, the CDR3 reads TGTGCCAGCAGCTTTAGAGGCCCGGGAGTGGTGTACAATGAGCAGTTCTTC.

Only a few counts were recorded for this clone. The chain carries TRBV30 and TRBJ1-1, with D tentatively TRBD1 (6 bases). CDR1 and CDR2 (germline): GTSNPN, SVGIG (reference sequence). Trimming cost V 8 bases and J 5 bases, with 15 bases left between them. This CDR3 has 12 residues. CDR3 DNA: TGTGCCAGTACAGGGTTGAGAACTGAAGCTTTCTTT. Protein product: CASTGLRTEAFF. Combining the CDR3 with reference TRBV30 and TRBJ1-1 gives the whole variable domain SQTIHQWPATLVQPVGSPLSLECTVEGTSNPNLYWYRQAAGRGLQLLFYSVGIGQISSEVPQNLSASRPQDRQFILSSKKLLLSDSGFYLCASTGLRTEAFFGQGTRLTVV.

This chain connects TRBV30 to TRBJ2-5, with 7 bases matching TRBD1. V dropped 3 bases and J dropped 2; count of bases not matched to a gene: 3. The germline gives CDR1 GTSNPN, CDR2 SVGIG (reference sequence). CDR3 length: 13 amino acids. The CDR3 here is CAWRRDRQETQYF. The CDR3 DNA is TGTGCCTGGAGGAGGGACAGACAAGAGACCCAGTACTTC.

The chain employs TRBV25-1 and TRBJ1-2, with 10 bases lining up with TRBD1. The CDR3 sequence is 16 residues long. The trim removed 2 bases at V and 8 bases at J, leaving 11 bases unmatched. Germline loops: CDR1 MGHDK, CDR2 SYGVNS. CDR3 loop: CASSEVSLGTGEGYTF. Here the CDR3 DNA reads TGTGCCAGCAGTGAAGTTTCCTTAGGGACAGGGGAAGGCTACACCTTC.

V gene TRBV9 combines with J gene TRBJ2-2; TRBD1 matches at 8 bases. The ends lost 4 bases at V and 5 bases at J; junction bases unmatched: 10. The CDR3 spans 16 residues. Germline V gene sequence: CDR1 SGDLS, CDR2 YYNGEE. The CDR3, as DNA: TGTGCCAGCAGCCCGCGGACAGGGATGCCTACCGGGGAGCTGTTTTTT. It encodes CASSPRTGMPTGELFF.

The rearrangement uses TRBV7-6 and TRBJ2-3; 7 bases match TRBD2. CDR3 length: 15 residues. The germline V gene encodes CDR1 SGHVS and CDR2 FNYEAQ. The trim removed 2 bases at V and 5 bases at J, leaving 7 bases unmatched. The CDR3 DNA is TGTGCCAGCAGCTTACTCGGGGGGATCGGAGATACGCAGTATTTT. Translating gives CASSLLGGIGDTQYF.

The chain's CDR3 is CASLLIGELFF. As DNA, the CDR3 is TGCGCCAGCCTGCTCATCGGGGAGCTGTTTTTT. The chain links TRBV5-1 to TRBJ2-2; D not resolved. The V gene lost 7 bases and the J gene lost 7 bases, with 8 bases spanning the gap. The length of the CDR3 is 11 residues. Germline CDR1 SGHRS, CDR2 YFSETQ.

CDR3 amino acids: CAISESRGTPSNQPQHF. The DNA for the CDR3 is TGTGCCATCAGTGAGTCCCGAGGGACACCGAGCAATCAGCCCCAGCATTTT. The chain recombines TRBV10-3 with TRBJ1-5, with a weak D call TRBD1 (6 bases). V was trimmed by 0 bases and J by 1 base, leaving 13 bases between them. CDR1 and CDR2 from the germline V gene are ENHRY and SYGVKD. This CDR3 comprises 17 residues.

This rearrangement joins TRBV30 to TRBJ2-7; tentative D call: TRBD2 (5 bases). Germline CDR1 reads GTSNPN; CDR2 reads SVGIG (reference sequence). Trimming removed 0 bases at V and 4 bases at J, with 16 bases between. The CDR3 runs 15 residues. DNA of the CDR3: TGTGCCTGGAGTGTACTTCGGATTAGCGCTTACGAGCAGTACTTC. This translates into CAWSVLRISAYEQYF.

The chain has TRBV12-5 and TRBJ2-7; D ambiguous. Deletions cut 3 bases from V and 6 bases from J, with 9 bases between. The CDR3 is 12 residues long. Germline lookup yields CDR1 LGHNT and CDR2 FRNRAP. CDR3 sequence: CASGLSTREQYF. CDR3 bases: TGTGCTAGTGGTTTATCGACCCGCGAGCAGTACTTC.

In this sample, this clone turned up a few times. The J gene is TRBJ1-3, the V gene TRBV9; D is unresolved. Deletions cut 3 bases from V and 3 bases from J, with 13 bases between. Germline CDR1 SGDLS, CDR2 YYNGEE. The CDR3 is 15 residues long. CDR3: CASSEREGFGNTIYF. The CDR3 DNA reads as TGTGCCAGCAGCGAGAGGGAAGGGTTTGGAAACACCATATATTTT.

This sequence joins TRBV5-1 and TRBJ2-7; no clear D gene. Germline V gene lookup returns CDR1 SGHRS and CDR2 YFSETQ. V lost 4 bases and J 3 bases, leaving 14 bases between the germline ends. The length of the CDR3 is 14 residues. The CDR3 DNA sequence: TGCGCCAGCAGCCTGACGGTAGAATACTACGAGCAGTACTTC. The encoded protein is CASSLTVEYYEQYF. The whole variable domain, remainder taken from reference TRBV5-1 and TRBJ2-7, is KAGVTQTPRYLIKTRGQQVTLSCSPISGHRSVSWYQQTPGQGLQFLFEYFSETQRNKGNFPGRFSGRQFSNSRSEMNVSTLELGDSALYLCASSLTVEYYEQYFGPGTRLTVT.

The gene calls are TRBV28 and TRBJ2-1, with TRBD2 matching 9 bases. Germline CDR1 reads MDHEN; CDR2 reads SYDVKM. Trimming cost V 2 bases and J 10 bases; bases outside gene matches: 15. The length of the CDR3 is 17 residues. The CDR3 loop is CASSLPVSGSFKSEQFF. CDR3 bases: TGTGCCAGCAGTTTACCGGTTAGCGGGAGTTTCAAATCGGAGCAGTTCTTC.

The chain joins TRBV19 to TRBJ1-5, with D possibly matching TRBD1 (6 bases). The germline V and J ends were trimmed by 4 bases and 0 bases, with 22 bases remaining between them. CDR3 length: 19 residues. Germline assignment: CDR1 LNHDA and CDR2 SQIVND (reference sequence). The CDR3 reads CASSKVLGQINYSNQPQHF. CDR3 nucleotides: TGTGCCAGTAGTAAAGTGCTCGGACAGATTAACTATAGCAATCAGCCCCAGCATTTT.

The rearrangement joins TRBV19 to TRBJ1-2; TRBD1 is a possible D gene (5 bases). Between the trimmed V and J ends, which lost 1 base and 7 bases, there was a span of 7 bases. The germline V gene encodes CDR1 LNHDA and CDR2 SQIVND (reference sequence). This CDR3 has 12 residues. The CDR3 sequence: CASSIVQGGYTF. CDR3 nucleotide sequence: TGTGCCAGTAGTATAGTGCAGGGTGGCTACACCTTC.

The V call is TRBV10-3, the J call TRBJ2-2; D might be TRBD1 or TRBD2, each matching 5 bases. Per germline, CDR1 ENHRY and CDR2 SYGVKD. Trimming shortened V by 5 bases and J by 0 bases, and 10 bases separated the two germline ends. This CDR3 has 15 amino acids. The CDR3 DNA sequence: TGTGCCATCAGTATCCGGGGACCGAACACCGGGGAGCTGTTTTTT. Its protein is CAISIRGPNTGELFF.